This T cell receptor beta chain was captured by sequencing in a study of cytomegalovirus exposure and HLA in healthy donors. Whole-study results and caveats: Later analysis demonstrated an association between a missense DCLRE1C variant and TCR beta V- and J-gene trimming. Within the data, a cluster of highly shared sequence variants was likely a sequencing artifact. Common viral pathogens were later found to be apparently linked to several of the most significant clusters. Researchers reported from a later analysis that most CMV-associated TCR beta chains appeared HLA-restricted.

Germline lookup yields CDR1 SGHDT and CDR2 YYEEEE. V lost 3 bases, J lost 6 bases, and 16 bases lay in between. The CDR3 is made up of 15 amino acids. PCR was performed using 60 Vbeta and 13 Jbeta primers. Assay used: immunoSEQ multiplex PCR; TCRdb lists only in-frame clones, some missing. The table records 110,000 to 150,000 clones, about two thirds of them present only once. On this clone: What it binds is unknown.

This chain uses TRBV5-6 with TRBJ1-5; no reliable D call. This receptor was obtained from a middle-aged man in good health and CMV-seronegative. The sample consisted of PBMCs. CDR3 nucleotides: TGTGCCAGCAGCTCCTCGGGAGCTTGGATTCAGCCCCAGCATTTT. Translating gives CASSSSGAWIQPQHF.